This TCR beta chain came from a study of cytotoxic CD8 clonotypes in ibrutinib-treated CLL. As to this clone: Its antigen is not known.

From germline, CDR1 is MNHNS and CDR2 SASEGT. The length of the CDR3 is 15 residues. Unmatched junction bases numbered 9, after V lost 7 bases and J lost 5 bases. Study-wide points: Sustained-remission patients were sampled at one set of times and progressing patients at different ones. Treatment saw public clonotypes, which were uncommon, either contract or stay stable. At baseline, clonality was higher than in age-matched healthy donors and correlated with CD8+ counts.

The intended depth for sequencing was 1 in 200,000 to 1 in 1 million T cells. Generated by immunoSEQ multiplex PCR, the TCRdb table keeps only in-frame clones and is missing some. The sample lists about 34,000 clones, approximately 69% occurring once. V and J are TRBV6-1 and TRBJ2-2; 8 bases fit TRBD1. The source material was PBMCs, sampled before ibrutinib treatment. The clonotype comes from a human donor with chronic lymphocytic leukemia. The CDR3, as DNA: TGTGCCAGCAAGAGCCAGGGGGCAGGGACCGGGGAGCTGTTTTTT. It specifies CASKSQGAGTGELFF.